Listed below are T cell receptor beta chains from one sample, sequenced in a study of shared clonotypes between healthy human individuals. TCRdb's copy holds only in-frame clones and misses some; the assay was immunoSEQ multiplex PCR. In the table there are hundreds of thousands of clones, just over 75% of which are singletons. Material: PBMCs. The source is a woman in her thirties or forties in good health. Some clones in this sample may be carry-over from other donors' samples. Each CDR3 is given with its conserved first and last residue. The D gene is left open where the match is weak. Rows give clone size only sometimes, using once, few, many, or a class for an expanded clone.

.	.	TRBV19	TRBJ1-1	TGTGCCAGTAGTATACGGGATACAGGGTTCGCTGAAGCTTTCTTT	CASSIRDTGFAEAFF
.	.	TRBV2	TRBJ2-1	TGTGCCAGCACTGTACTTGGCGGGGTGGGTGAGCAGTTCTTC	CASTVLGGVGEQFF
.	.	TRBV10-3	TRBJ2-5	TGTGCCATCAGCCCCCAGGGGTCCCGGGGGGAGGAGACCCAGTACTTC	CAISPQGSRGEETQYF
once	.	TRBV5-1	TRBJ1-6	TGCGCCAGCAGCTTGGGTCCGTCGTATAATTCACCCCTCCACTTT	CASSLGPSYNSPLHF
.	.	TRBV20-1	TRBJ2-7	TGCAGTGCTAGATCCCCGCACGAGCAGTACTTC	CSARSPHEQYF
.	TRBD1	TRBV15	TRBJ2-7	TGTGCCACCAGCAGACAAAGGACAGGGTACGAGCAGTACTTC	CATSRQRTGYEQYF
.	.	TRBV28	TRBJ2-3	TGTGCCAGCAGCTCCCGGGACAAGGATACGCAGTATTTT	CASSSRDKDTQYF
many	.	TRBV2	TRBJ2-7	TGTGCCAGCAGTGACCGTTCTACATTCTCCTACGAGCAGTACTTC	CASSDRSTFSYEQYF
.	TRBD1	TRBV7-2	TRBJ1-5	TGTGCCAGCAGCTTAGGAGACAGGGCCAATAGGCCCCAGCATTTT	CASSLGDRANRPQHF
.	.	TRBV27	TRBJ1-2	TGTGCCAGCAAGTCTCACGGGGAGGACGAGTATGGCTACACCTTC	CASKSHGEDEYGYTF
.	.	TRBV7-2	TRBJ2-5	TGTGCCAGCAGCCCAGCGGCGATAGAGACCCAGTACTTC	CASSPAAIETQYF
once	TRBD1	TRBV6-1	TRBJ1-1	TGTGCCAGCAGTGAAGCGCCTAGGACAGGGGACGAAGCTTTCTTT	CASSEAPRTGDEAFF
.	TRBD2	TRBV7-9	TRBJ2-7	TGTGCCAGCACCCCTACTAGCGGGGGCGTCTACGAGCAGTACTTC	CASTPTSGGVYEQYF
.	.	TRBV6-5	TRBJ2-3	TGTGCCAGCACCCTAGCGCTAGGGTCAGATACGCAGTATTTT	CASTLALGSDTQYF
.	TRBD2	TRBV7-2	TRBJ2-3	TGTGCCAGCAGCCCCGGACTAGCGGTGAGCACAGATACGCAGTATTTT	CASSPGLAVSTDTQYF
.	.	TRBV27	TRBJ2-3	TGTGCCAGCAGTTTAGTGCTCACTAGCACAGATACGCAGTATTTT	CASSLVLTSTDTQYF
.	TRBD2	TRBV11-1	TRBJ2-7	TGTGCCAGCAGCTTATCGGGGAGGGCCTATTACGAGCAGTACTTC	CASSLSGRAYYEQYF
.	.	TRBV7-9	TRBJ1-2	TGTGCCAGCGGGGGAAGAGATCAGGGCTACACCTTC	CASGGRDQGYTF
once	TRBD2	TRBV30	TRBJ2-1	TGTGCCTGGAGCTCCGGACTAGCGGGCTACAATGAGCAGTTCTTC	CAWSSGLAGYNEQFF
.	.	TRBV15	TRBJ2-2	TGTGCCACCAGCCGCGGTTCGGGTTACACCGGGGAGCTGTTTTTT	CATSRGSGYTGELFF
few	TRBD1	TRBV5-8	TRBJ1-2	TGTGCCAGCAGCCGGGACAGTTTCTATGGCTACACCTTC	CASSRDSFYGYTF
.	.	TRBV28	TRBJ1-1	TGTGCCAGCAGTTTTGGGCAGGGTTACACTGAAGCTTTCTTT	CASSFGQGYTEAFF
.	.	TRBV4-1	TRBJ2-1	TGCGCCAGCAGGGAGCCCGGATACAATGAGCAGTTCTTC	CASREPGYNEQFF
once	.	TRBV6-6	TRBJ2-5	TGTGCCAGCAGTTTTCTCCGGGACACCTTCGGGGAGACCCAGTACTTC	CASSFLRDTFGETQYF
.	.	TRBV30	TRBJ2-7	TGTGCCTGGAGTAGAGGACAGCTCTACGAGCAGTACTTC	CAWSRGQLYEQYF
.	.	TRBV7-3	TRBJ2-2	TGTGCCAGCAGCTTAATGGCAGGGAACACCGGGGAGCTGTTTTTT	CASSLMAGNTGELFF
many	TRBD1	TRBV5-5	TRBJ1-2	TGTGCCAGCAGCTGGACAGGGGAAGAAGGCTACACCTTC	CASSWTGEEGYTF
.	TRBD1	TRBV7-8	TRBJ2-3	TGTGCCAGCAGCCTGGACAGGGGTTCCACAGATACGCAGTATTTT	CASSLDRGSTDTQYF
.	.	TRBV14	TRBJ2-7	TGTGCCAGCAGCCAAGCAGGGTACGAGCAGTACTTC	CASSQAGYEQYF
.	TRBD1	TRBV28	TRBJ2-2	TGTGCCAGCAGTTTTGGGGCGGGACAGGGTATAGACACCGGGGAGCTGTTTTTT	CASSFGAGQGIDTGELFF
few	TRBD1	TRBV7-3	TRBJ2-3	TGTGCCAGCAGCCTGGGACAGGGGACCGATACGCAGTATTTT	CASSLGQGTDTQYF
.	TRBD1	TRBV7-6	TRBJ2-1	TGTGCCAGCAGCTCACGACAGGGCAATGAGCAGTTCTTC	CASSSRQGNEQFF
.	.	TRBV7-3	TRBJ2-1	TGTGCCAGCAGCGACGCCCCAAGCTCCTACAATGAGCAGTTCTTC	CASSDAPSSYNEQFF
many	.	TRBV6-6	TRBJ2-7	TGTGCCAGCAGTCAACAATACGAGCAGTACTTC	CASSQQYEQYF
.	.	TRBV20-1	TRBJ2-7	TGCAGTGCCGACGGAACAGCCGAGCAGTACTTC	CSADGTAEQYF
.	TRBD1	TRBV27	TRBJ1-4	TGTGCCAGCAGCCCTAGGGGGCTCCCGGATGAAAAACTGTTTTTT	CASSPRGLPDEKLFF
.	.	TRBV5-4	TRBJ2-5	TGTGCCAGCAGCAGCGTCGGGACCACCCTGGGGGAGACCCAGTACTTC	CASSSVGTTLGETQYF
.	.	TRBV28	TRBJ2-7	TGTGCCAGCAGTTTGGGGGACATTTTCTACGAGCAGTACTTC	CASSLGDIFYEQYF
.	.	TRBV5-6	TRBJ2-1	TGTGCCAGCGGGGGGACCTACAATGAGCAGTTCTTC	CASGGTYNEQFF
many	TRBD1	TRBV2	TRBJ2-7	TGTGCCAGCAGGGGAGACAGGGACGAGCAGTACTTC	CASRGDRDEQYF
.	TRBD1	TRBV5-6	TRBJ2-5	TGTGCCAGCAGCTCCTCAGGGGGAGAGACCCAGTACTTC	CASSSSGGETQYF
.	.	TRBV7-8	TRBJ2-3	TGTGCCAGCAGCTTAAACAGCCCCCGCACAGATACGCAGTATTTT	CASSLNSPRTDTQYF
.	.	TRBV18	TRBJ1-1	TGTGCCAGCTCACCAGCGAACACTGAAGCTTTCTTT	CASSPANTEAFF
few	.	TRBV7-8	TRBJ2-1	TGTGCCAGCAGCCCCCCGGGGGCCAGGAATGAGCAGTTCTTC	CASSPPGARNEQFF
.	.	TRBV18	TRBJ2-7	TGTGCCAGCTCACCACCTGGCGGTTATCCTACCTACGAGCAGTACTTC	CASSPPGGYPTYEQYF
.	TRBD1	TRBV4-2	TRBJ1-1	TGTGCCAGCAGCCAACAAGACAGGGAGAACACTGAAGCTTTCTTT	CASSQQDRENTEAFF
few	TRBD2	TRBV5-5	TRBJ2-1	TGTGCCAGCAGCTTTGAGAGCGGGAGGGCCCACAATGAGCAGTTCTTC	CASSFESGRAHNEQFF
.	.	TRBV28	TRBJ1-1	TGTGCCAGCAGCCCACCCCAGGGAATGAACACTGAAGCTTTCTTT	CASSPPQGMNTEAFF